What follows are 17 T cell receptor beta chains derived from one specimen sequenced in a study of T cell changes during pregnancy in multiple sclerosis. Here immunoSEQ multiplex PCR was the method, and the copy in TCRdb shows in-frame clones only, minus some. The sample yields 50,000 to 75,000 clones, about nine tenths seen once. The source material was peripheral blood, sampled after pregnancy. Receptors originate from a female donor in good health, enrolled as a control in a pregnancy study.

V gene TRBV14 combines with J gene TRBJ2-5; perhaps TRBD2 as D (5 bases). The CDR3 runs to 15 residues. The germline V gene has CDR1 SGHDN and CDR2 FVKESK. Trimming left V 0 bases short and J 4 bases short, with 12 bases between. The CDR3, as DNA: TGTGCCAGCAGCCAAGACCCGGGGATTGGAGAGACCCAGTACTTC. Translation: CASSQDPGIGETQYF.

This clone was observed a few times. The V gene is TRBV7-9, the J gene TRBJ2-2; 8 bases line up with TRBD1. V shed 11 bases and J 0 bases; nucleotides not matched to a gene: 8. In germline, CDR1 is SEHNR, CDR2 FQNEAQ (reference sequence). There are 15 residues in the CDR3. The DNA for the CDR3 is TGTGCCCATGGGGACAGGCCTACGAACACCGGGGAGCTGTTTTTT. Its protein is CAHGDRPTNTGELFF.

This chain connects TRBV7-9 to TRBJ2-1; 8 bases map to TRBD1. J was trimmed by 5 bases and V by 11 bases; bases with no gene match: 8. The CDR3 length is 13 residues. The germline gives CDR1 SEHNR, CDR2 FQNEAQ (reference sequence). CDR3 DNA sequence: TGTGCCGGAGAGGGACAGGCCCACAATGAGCAGTTCTTC. It encodes CAGEGQAHNEQFF.

This chain uses TRBV10-1 with TRBJ1-5; perhaps TRBD1 as D (5 bases). This CDR3 contains 17 residues. The V end was cut by 7 bases, the J end by 0 bases, with 19 bases between. The V gene's germline CDR1 is WNHNN and CDR2 SYGVQD (reference sequence). CDR3 amino acids: CASTPGTNLDSNQPQHF. The CDR3, as DNA: TGCGCCAGCACTCCCGGGACTAACCTTGATAGCAATCAGCCCCAGCATTTT.

The chain recombines TRBV28 with TRBJ1-4, with 7 bases aligning to TRBD1. This CDR3 has 16 amino acids. In germline, CDR1 is MDHEN, CDR2 SYDVKM. Trimming took 4 bases from V and 8 from J; bases not matched to a gene: 13. The CDR3 nucleotides are TGTGCCAGCAGTTCCCCCCCGACAGGGAATGAAGAAAAACTGTTTTTT. Residues: CASSSPPTGNEEKLFF.

In this sample, this clone turned up once. The chain has TRBV27 and TRBJ1-1; D might be TRBD1 (6 bases). The CDR3 has 14 residues. V was cut by 5 bases and J by 0 bases, with 10 bases left in between. CDR1 is MNHEY and CDR2 is SMNVEV in the germline V gene (reference sequence). The CDR3 DNA sequence: TGTGCCAGCAGTCCTACAGGGCTGAACACTGAAGCTTTCTTT. Translated, it gives CASSPTGLNTEAFF.

V and J are TRBV7-8 and TRBJ2-7; TRBD2 might be the D (7 bases). Germline CDR1 SGHVS, CDR2 FQNEAQ. The CDR3 has 16 residues. With 0 bases removed from V and 2 bases from J, the gap between germline ends came to 14 bases. CDR3 sequence reads: CASSLASTGGPYEQYF. The CDR3 region has the DNA TGTGCCAGCAGCTTAGCGAGTACGGGGGGCCCCTACGAGCAGTACTTC.

The genes are TRBV7-9 and TRBJ2-5; 8 bases line up with TRBD2. From germline, CDR1 is SEHNR and CDR2 FQNEAQ (reference sequence). The CDR3 contains 16 residues. With 5 bases clipped from V and 1 base from J, the junction kept 9 bases outside the gene matches. This CDR3 is CASSGSSGVRQETQYF. Written as DNA, the CDR3 is TGTGCCAGCAGCGGGAGTAGCGGGGTTCGCCAAGAGACCCAGTACTTC.

The CDR3 DNA reads as TGCGCCAGCAGCCAAGAACCCCCGGTGACAGCTAACTATGGCTACACCTTC. It translates to CASSQEPPVTANYGYTF. V is TRBV4-1 and J is TRBJ1-2; maybe TRBD1 (5 bases). Germline V gene data show CDR1 as MGHRA and CDR2 as YSYEKL. There are 17 residues in the CDR3. The V end was cut by 0 bases, the J end by 0 bases, with 14 bases between.

The J gene is TRBJ2-2, the V gene TRBV5-4; tentatively, D is TRBD1 (6 bases). CDR3 length: 14 amino acids. From germline, CDR1 is SGHNT and CDR2 YYREEE (reference sequence). The V and J ends lost 3 bases and 6 bases respectively, with 12 bases between them. The CDR3 loop is CASSWGQRAGELFF. In DNA, the CDR3 is TGTGCCAGCAGCTGGGGGCAACGTGCCGGGGAGCTGTTTTTT.

This clone has just a few counts. This chain connects TRBV18 to TRBJ1-3; a possible D gene is TRBD1 (6 bases). The CDR3 consists of 15 residues. The V end lost 5 bases, the J end lost 0 bases, and 11 bases lay between the germline ends. Germline loops: CDR1 KGHSH, CDR2 LQKENI. The CDR3 nucleotides are TGTGCCAGCTCAAAGGACAGACTCTCTGGAAACACCATATATTTT. Protein: CASSKDRLSGNTIYF.

V gene TRBV5-4 combines with J gene TRBJ2-6, with a tentative D call TRBD2 (5 bases). In germline, CDR1 is SGHNT, CDR2 YYREEE (reference sequence). The CDR3 contains 15 residues. V was trimmed by 4 bases and J by 0 bases, leaving 8 bases between them. In DNA, the CDR3 is TGTGCCAGCAGCCAAGACTACTCTGGGGCCAACGTCCTGACTTTC. Translating it yields CASSQDYSGANVLTF.

The chain is built from TRBV4-3 and TRBJ2-7, with 10 bases matching TRBD1. Germline V gene sequence: CDR1 LGHNA, CDR2 YSLEER. This CDR3 is 14 amino acids long. Trimming at V came to 4 bases and at J to 3 bases, leaving 3 bases not matched to a gene. The CDR3 bases are TGCGCCAGCAGCCCCGACAGGGGGCTCTACGAGCAGTACTTC. It yields the protein CASSPDRGLYEQYF.

The chain is built from TRBV19 and TRBJ1-5; no clear D. The CDR3 covers 13 residues. The V and J ends lost 6 bases and 11 bases respectively, with 17 bases between them. Per germline, CDR1 LNHDA and CDR2 SQIVND (reference sequence). CDR3 sequence reads: CASSEGGELAQHF. The CDR3 DNA reads TGTGCCAGTAGCGAGGGTGGGGAACTAGCCCAGCATTTT.

The chain employs TRBV5-1 and TRBJ2-7, with D tentatively TRBD2 (6 bases). This CDR3 is built from 14 residues. CDR1 and CDR2 from the germline V gene are SGHRS and YFSETQ. V gave up 0 bases and J gave up 0 bases, with 7 bases separating them. Written as DNA, the CDR3 is TGCGCCAGCAGCTTGGAGCGGGTCTCCTACGAGCAGTACTTC. It specifies CASSLERVSYEQYF.

This chain connects TRBV10-3 to TRBJ2-2; unclear D gene. Germline-derived CDR1 and CDR2 are ENHRY and SYGVKD. This CDR3 contains 12 residues. Trimming pared 10 bases from V and 7 bases from J, leaving 13 bases between. CDR3 protein: CASTEQDGELFF. Written as DNA, the CDR3 is TGTGCCAGCACCGAGCAGGACGGGGAGCTGTTTTTT.

The chain has TRBV30 and TRBJ1-5, with TRBD1 matching over 9 bases. The germline gives CDR1 GTSNPN, CDR2 SVGIG (reference sequence). The CDR3 spans 13 residues. Unmatched junction bases numbered 4, after V lost 3 bases and J lost 7 bases. DNA for the CDR3: TGTGCCTGGAGGGACAGGGGCGGACAGCCCCAGCATTTT. This encodes CAWRDRGGQPQHF. The full variable domain, completed using reference TRBV30 and TRBJ1-5, is SQTIHQWPATLVQPVGSPLSLECTVEGTSNPNLYWYRQAAGRGLQLLFYSVGIGQISSEVPQNLSASRPQDRQFILSSKKLLLSDSGFYLCAWRDRGGQPQHFGDGTRLSIL.